The clone carrying this T cell receptor (beta chain) showed up just a few times. The CDR3 covers 18 residues. CDR1 DFQATT and CDR2 SNEGSKA come from the germline V gene (reference sequence). Trimming shortened V by 2 bases and J by 5 bases, and 24 bases separated the two germline ends. This entry is derived from a study of T cells in Graves' hyperthyroidism and ophthalmopathy. RNA transcripts served as the template for amplifying TCR beta CDR3 regions. A set of HTBI primers served as the primers for a first-round RT-PCR of the TCR CDR3. Via MiXCR, TCRdb re-called the multiplex PCR reads, giving one row per CDR3 protein. This sample yields 620,000 or so distinct CDR3 sequences, of which about 14% are seen a single time; around 12% belongs to the top ten. Active moderate-to-severe ophthalmopathy, Clinical Activity Score at least 3, NOSPECS at least 4, under 3 months' duration. Each diagnosis was grounded in clinical symptoms, serum thyroxine and TRAb, thyroid ultrasound, and orbital computed tomography.

The V call is TRBV20-1, the J call TRBJ2-2; possibly TRBD1 for D (5 bases). This TCR derives from a woman aged 45-65 years with Graves' ophthalmopathy. Sequencing was done on a sample of blood. The chain's CDR3 is CSARLGTGVGSRTGELFF. CDR3 coding DNA: TGCAGTGCTAGATTGGGTACAGGTGTTGGTTCGAGGACCGGGGAGCTGTTTTTT.